Listed here are 13 T cell receptor beta chains from one sample, sequenced in a study of OX40 agonist ivuxolimab in advanced cancers. Produced via immunoSEQ multiplex PCR; TCRdb's table is partial and in-frame only. The table shows about 100,000 clones, with around 89% occurring only once. The sample in question was CD4+ or CD8+ T cells sorted from blood, obtained in a trial of the OX40 agonist ivuxolimab. The source is an adult with an advanced solid tumor such as melanoma, head and neck, liver or kidney cancer.

In DNA, the CDR3 is TGTGCCTGGAGTGGGGGCCAGGCCCACAATCAGCCCCAGCATTTT. Translation gives CAWSGGQAHNQPQHF. V is TRBV30 and J is TRBJ1-5; tentative D call: TRBD1 (5 bases). CDR3 length: 15 amino acids. Trimming pared 1 base from V and 3 bases from J, leaving 13 bases between. The V gene's germline CDR1 is GTSNPN and CDR2 SVGIG (reference sequence).

The J gene is TRBJ1-1, the V gene TRBV30; D might be TRBD1 (6 bases). Germline V gene data show CDR1 as GTSNPN and CDR2 as SVGIG (reference sequence). CDR3 length equals 14 residues. Between the trimmed V and J ends, which lost 0 bases and 6 bases, there was a span of 14 bases. This CDR3 is CAWSVRQGRAEAFF. The DNA for the CDR3 is TGTGCCTGGAGTGTACGGCAGGGGAGGGCTGAAGCTTTCTTT. Together with reference TRBV30 and TRBJ1-1, the CDR3 gives the full variable domain: SQTIHQWPATLVQPVGSPLSLECTVEGTSNPNLYWYRQAAGRGLQLLFYSVGIGQISSEVPQNLSASRPQDRQFILSSKKLLLSDSGFYLCAWSVRQGRAEAFFGQGTRLTVV.

The chain carries TRBV11-1 and TRBJ1-1, with 7 bases that match TRBD1. V was pared by 5 bases and J by 4 bases, with 10 bases of the junction left unmatched. This CDR3 region has 15 residues. The germline V gene encodes CDR1 SGHAT and CDR2 FQDESV (reference sequence). DNA for the CDR3: TGTGCCAGCAGCCGACGACAGGGAACACTCACTGAAGCTTTCTTT. It translates to CASSRRQGTLTEAFF.

This clone was counted a single time. The CDR3 protein is CASSLNVYEQYF. CDR3 nucleotide sequence: TGTGCCAGCAGCCTGAATGTCTACGAGCAGTACTTC. The chain couples TRBV11-1 to TRBJ2-7; D call uncertain. V dropped 5 bases and J dropped 3 bases, with 8 bases sitting between them. The germline gives CDR1 SGHAT, CDR2 FQDESV (reference sequence). This CDR3 has 12 amino acids.

This chain links TRBV28 with TRBJ1-2; D remains ambiguous. The CDR3 runs 13 residues. Germline CDR1 reads MDHEN; CDR2 reads SYDVKM. V shed 8 bases and J shed 2 bases, with 12 bases lying between them. This CDR3 reads CASWTVGNYGYTF. CDR3 in DNA: TGTGCCAGCTGGACGGTAGGGAACTATGGCTACACCTTC.

The chain couples TRBV9 to TRBJ2-3; D remains unclear. The CDR3 loop spans 14 amino acids. The ends were cut back, 0 bases at V and 6 bases at J, with 11 bases in the middle. Germline CDR1 is SGDLS and CDR2 is YYNGEE. Here the CDR3 DNA reads TGTGCCAGCAGCGTAGCTCTTCGGGCCGATACGCAGTATTTT. Its protein is CASSVALRADTQYF.

CDR3 sequence (DNA): TGCGCCAGCAGCTTTTCCGGTCCCGGGGAGCTGTTTTTT. Residues: CASSFSGPGELFF. The rearrangement links TRBV5-1 to TRBJ2-2; D gene ambiguous. V was pared by 2 bases and J by 6 bases, with 8 bases between. The length of the CDR3 is 13 residues. Germline V gives CDR1 SGHRS, CDR2 YFSETQ.

The genes are TRBV5-1 and TRBJ1-2, with D unclear. CDR1 and CDR2 from the germline V gene are SGHRS and YFSETQ. The CDR3 is 14 residues long. Trimming left V 3 bases short and J 5 bases short, with 14 bases between. CDR3 DNA sequence: TGCGCCAGCAGCTGGACGACGGGGTTATATGGCTACACCTTC. As protein: CASSWTTGLYGYTF.

The chain carries TRBV19 and TRBJ1-5; the D is unclear. Trimming stripped 5 bases from V and 5 bases from J, with 10 bases between. Germline V gene sequence: CDR1 LNHDA, CDR2 SQIVND (reference sequence). This CDR3 spans 13 amino acids. CDR3 sequence: CASSFFNDQPQHF. CDR3 sequence (DNA): TGTGCCAGTAGTTTCTTTAATGATCAGCCCCAGCATTTT.

This sequence joins TRBV10-1 and TRBJ2-7; no reliable D call. Germline loops: CDR1 WNHNN, CDR2 SYGVQD (reference sequence). CDR3 size: 13 residues. V lost 0 bases and J lost 5, with 8 bases in between. The CDR3 sequence is CASSESTWNEQYF. The CDR3 coding sequence is TGCGCCAGCAGTGAGTCGACTTGGAACGAGCAGTACTTC.

The rearrangement uses TRBV4-2 and TRBJ1-2; tentative D call: TRBD1 (5 bases). The CDR3 runs 18 residues. CDR1 is LGHNA and CDR2 is YNFKEQ in the germline V gene. The V end lost 1 base, the J end lost 3 bases, and 21 bases lay between the germline ends. Here the CDR3 reads CASSQVGRRTQGYYGYTF. The CDR3 nucleotides are TGTGCCAGCAGCCAAGTGGGGAGAAGGACTCAGGGATACTATGGCTACACCTTC.

V is TRBV29-1 and J is TRBJ1-4; D unresolved. Germline V CDR1 and CDR2: SQVTM, ANQGSEA. Trimming left V 7 bases short and J 8 bases short, with 11 bases between. CDR3 length: 11 amino acids. This CDR3 reads CSGLVGEKLFF. The CDR3 DNA follows: TGCAGCGGGCTGGTCGGGGAAAAACTGTTTTTT.

The chain couples TRBV7-9 to TRBJ2-2; 10 bases align to TRBD2. The CDR3 is 14 residues long. V gave up 2 bases and J gave up 11 bases; unmatched junction bases: 5. Germline V gene data show CDR1 as SEHNR and CDR2 as FQNEAQ (reference sequence). As DNA, the CDR3 is TGTGCCAGCAGCTTACGACTAGCGGGTGTAGAGCTGTTTTTT. Translated, it gives CASSLRLAGVELFF.